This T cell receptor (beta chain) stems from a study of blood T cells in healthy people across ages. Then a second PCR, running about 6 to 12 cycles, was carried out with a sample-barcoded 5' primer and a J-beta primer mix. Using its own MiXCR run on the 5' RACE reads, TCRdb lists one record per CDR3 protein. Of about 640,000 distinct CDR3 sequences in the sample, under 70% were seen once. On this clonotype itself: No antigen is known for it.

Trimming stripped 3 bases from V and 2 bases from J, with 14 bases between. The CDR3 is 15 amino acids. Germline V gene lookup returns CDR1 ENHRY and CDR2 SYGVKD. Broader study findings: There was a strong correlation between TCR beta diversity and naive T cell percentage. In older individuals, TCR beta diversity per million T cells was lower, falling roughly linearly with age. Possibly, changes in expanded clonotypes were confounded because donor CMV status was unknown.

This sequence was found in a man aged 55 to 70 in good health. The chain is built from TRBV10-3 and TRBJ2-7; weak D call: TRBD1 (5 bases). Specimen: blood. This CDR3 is CAISDSTGSPYEQYF. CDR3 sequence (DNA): TGTGCCATCAGTGATTCTACAGGTTCACCCTACGAGCAGTACTTC.